The 26 T cell receptor beta chains listed next were all sequenced from one sample in a study of blood T cell repertoires in COVID-19. Repertoires were generated with immunoSEQ multiplex PCR, while TCRdb's copy carries only in-frame clones and drops some. Here the sample spans about 480,000 clones, roughly 90% being singletons. Input material: PBMCs or T cells enriched from blood (not recorded which). These receptors all come from a woman aged 40 to 50 who had recovered from COVID-19.

The chain employs TRBV4-3 and TRBJ2-5; 9 bases are a match to TRBD1. This CDR3 is built from 15 residues. Germline assignment: CDR1 LGHNA and CDR2 YSLEER. V lost 1 base, J lost 4 bases, and 4 bases stayed unmatched. The CDR3 sequence is CASSQGTGVSETQYF. The CDR3 region has the DNA TGCGCCAGCAGCCAAGGGACAGGGGTTTCAGAGACCCAGTACTTC.

The genes are TRBV4-1 and TRBJ1-4, with 9 bases matching TRBD1. The CDR3 totals 15 residues. Looked up from germline, CDR1 is MGHRA and CDR2 is YSYEKL. With V trimmed by 5 bases and J by 4 bases, 5 bases remained unmatched. CDR3 region: CASSYRDRDNEKLFF. The CDR3 DNA reads as TGCGCCAGCAGCTACCGGGACAGGGATAATGAAAAACTGTTTTTT.

The CDR3 sequence is CATRQATNEKLFF. As DNA, the CDR3 is TGTGCCACCCGTCAGGCAACTAATGAAAAACTGTTTTTT. The gene calls are TRBV19 and TRBJ1-4; D unresolved. CDR3 size: 13 residues. The germline gives CDR1 LNHDA, CDR2 SQIVND (reference sequence). V was shortened by 10 bases and J by 0 bases, with 9 bases between the two germline ends.

The chain uses TRBV5-4 and TRBJ2-7; D is ambiguous. The V gene's germline CDR1 is SGHNT and CDR2 YYREEE (reference sequence). The CDR3 runs to 14 residues. V lost 0 bases and J 3 bases, leaving 10 bases between the germline ends. This CDR3 reads CASSLVERGYEQYF. The DNA of the CDR3 is TGTGCCAGCAGCTTGGTGGAGCGTGGCTACGAGCAGTACTTC.

The chain combines TRBV5-4 with TRBJ2-5; 9 bases are shared with TRBD1. The germline gives CDR1 SGHNT, CDR2 YYREEE (reference sequence). This CDR3 region has 16 residues. J lost 5 bases, V lost 4 bases, and 12 bases had no gene match. In DNA, the CDR3 is TGTGCCAGCAGCCACCCGGGACAGGGCGCCGGGGAGACCCAGTACTTC. It specifies CASSHPGQGAGETQYF.

This sequence joins TRBV27 and TRBJ2-1, with D uncertain. The CDR3 runs 14 residues. Trimming shortened V by 5 bases and J by 0 bases, and 8 bases separated the two germline ends. Germline V gene sequence: CDR1 MNHEY, CDR2 SMNVEV (reference sequence). Here the CDR3 reads CASSPSASYNEQFF. The CDR3 DNA follows: TGTGCCAGCAGTCCTAGTGCCTCCTACAATGAGCAGTTCTTC.

The chain is built from TRBV6-5 and TRBJ1-2; no firm D call. The germline CDR1 and CDR2 sequences are MNHEY and SVGAGI. V was cut by 0 bases and J by 8 bases, with 13 bases left in between. This CDR3 has 14 amino acids. CDR3 in amino acids: CASSYSFFMGGYTF. CDR3 bases: TGTGCCAGCAGTTACTCCTTCTTTATGGGCGGCTACACCTTC.

This clone was seen a single time. V gene TRBV3-1 (or the pseudogene TRBV3-2) combines with J gene TRBJ2-5; 14 positions agree with TRBD2. Unmatched junction bases numbered 4, after V lost 6 bases and J lost 4 bases. This CDR3 is 15 amino acids long. CDR1 LGHDT and CDR2 YNNKEL come from the germline V gene (reference sequence). The CDR3 region has the DNA TGTGCCAGCAGTCCGGGACTAGCGGGAGCAGAGACCCAGTACTTC. It specifies CASSPGLAGAETQYF.

This chain connects TRBV27 to TRBJ1-6; 10 positions agree with TRBD1. The CDR3 has 15 residues. V shed 4 bases, J shed 7 bases, and the junction held 4 bases outside the gene matches. Germline V CDR1 and CDR2: MNHEY, SMNVEV (reference sequence). The CDR3 coding sequence is TGTGCCAGCAGTTCACTGACAGGGGGCAATTCACCCCTCCACTTT. It is translated as CASSSLTGGNSPLHF.

The J gene is TRBJ1-4, the V gene TRBV18; D is unresolved. Trimming pared 3 bases from V and 4 bases from J, leaving 12 bases between. This CDR3 contains 15 residues. Germline lookup yields CDR1 KGHSH and CDR2 LQKENI. CDR3 sequence: CASSPMADVNEKLFF. The CDR3 DNA reads as TGTGCCAGCTCACCTATGGCAGATGTTAATGAAAAACTGTTTTTT.

The rearrangement uses TRBV6-2 or TRBV6-3 and TRBJ2-2; 7 bases line up with TRBD1. This CDR3 spans 14 amino acids. Per germline, CDR1 MNHEY and CDR2 SVGEGT. Trimming took 1 base from V and 5 from J; bases not matched to a gene: 1. This chain's CDR3 is CASSYLQGTGELFF. The CDR3 DNA is TGTGCCAGCAGTTACTTACAGGGGACCGGGGAGCTGTTTTTT.

The chain has TRBV27 and TRBJ1-2; D might be TRBD1 (6 bases). From germline, CDR1 is MNHEY and CDR2 SMNVEV (reference sequence). Deletions cut 6 bases from V and 4 bases from J, with 15 bases between. The CDR3 is made up of 14 amino acids. The CDR3 region is CASSPGVTLYGYTF. As DNA, the CDR3 is TGTGCCAGCAGCCCAGGGGTGACCCTCTATGGCTACACCTTC.

This rearrangement joins TRBV24-1 to TRBJ2-5, with D perhaps TRBD2 (5 bases). The V end was cut by 4 bases, the J end by 5 bases, with 16 bases between. The CDR3 spans 15 residues. CDR1 KGHDR and CDR2 SFDVKD come from the germline V gene. CDR3 in DNA: TGTGCCACCAGTGACCGAGGGCCAGGTAGGGAGACCCAGTACTTC. Its protein is CATSDRGPGRETQYF.

V usage is TRBV24-1 and J usage is TRBJ1-1; TRBD1 aligns across 11 bases. Germline trimming cut 8 bases from V and 7 bases from J; bases unmatched to any gene: 5. The CDR3 spans 13 residues. CDR1 KGHDR and CDR2 SFDVKD come from the germline V gene. CDR3 sequence (DNA): TGTGCCACCATGGGACAGGGGGAGAGTGAAGCTTTCTTT. Translation gives CATMGQGESEAFF.

The chain has TRBV5-1 and TRBJ2-3; D is unresolved. The germline V gene encodes CDR1 SGHRS and CDR2 YFSETQ. Deletions cut 0 bases from V and 5 bases from J, with 7 bases between. This CDR3 is 13 amino acids long. Written as DNA, the CDR3 is TGCGCCAGCAGCTTGGATTCGGTAGATACGCAGTATTTT. Its translation: CASSLDSVDTQYF.

The chain uses TRBV7-9 and TRBJ2-1; no clear D. CDR1 SEHNR and CDR2 FQNEAQ come from the germline V gene (reference sequence). V lost 5 bases, J lost 0 bases, and 11 bases lay in between. The CDR3 is 15 amino acids. This CDR3 is CASSTSDSSYNEQFF. The CDR3 nucleotides are TGTGCCAGCAGCACTTCAGACTCCTCCTACAATGAGCAGTTCTTC.

The CDR3 spells CASMGGGLYNEQFF. The CDR3 nucleotides are TGCGCCAGCATGGGGGGAGGGCTCTACAATGAGCAGTTCTTC. The chain joins TRBV5-1 to TRBJ2-1; TRBD2 matches 7 bases. V was pared by 6 bases and J by 3 bases, with 6 bases of the junction left unmatched. There are 14 residues in the CDR3. From germline, CDR1 is SGHRS and CDR2 YFSETQ.

The chain couples TRBV7-9 to TRBJ2-3; TRBD2 might be the D (5 bases). With 4 bases removed from V and 2 bases from J, the gap between germline ends came to 10 bases. This CDR3 region has 14 residues. Per germline, CDR1 SEHNR and CDR2 FQNEAQ (reference sequence). In DNA form, the CDR3 reads TGTGCCAGCAGCTCCGGAGGATCCACAGATACGCAGTATTTT. Its translation: CASSSGGSTDTQYF.

This chain uses TRBV28 with TRBJ1-1; D unclear. Between the trimmed V and J ends, which lost 6 bases and 3 bases, there was a span of 8 bases. The CDR3 sequence is 12 residues long. Germline loops: CDR1 MDHEN, CDR2 SYDVKM. The CDR3 sequence: CASSGRDTEAFF. CDR3 sequence (DNA): TGTGCCAGCAGCGGGCGGGACACTGAAGCTTTCTTT.

This chain connects TRBV18 to TRBJ2-7, with TRBD1 matching over 7 bases. With V trimmed by 4 bases and J by 2 bases, 8 bases remained unmatched. Looked up from germline, CDR1 is KGHSH and CDR2 is LQKENI. The CDR3 loop spans 15 amino acids. The CDR3 DNA reads TGTGCCAGCTCACTCGGGGACAGTAGCACCTACGAGCAGTACTTC. It encodes CASSLGDSSTYEQYF.

This chain connects TRBV13 to TRBJ1-6; D not certain. CDR1 and CDR2 from the germline V gene are PRHDT and FYEKMQ (reference sequence). The CDR3 has 15 amino acids. Trimming left V 0 bases short and J 2 bases short, with 5 bases between. CDR3 coding DNA: TGTGCCAGCAGCTTAGGGCAGACCTATAATTCACCCCTCCACTTT. Its protein product is CASSLGQTYNSPLHF. Together with reference TRBV13 and TRBJ1-6, the CDR3 gives the full variable domain: AAGVIQSPRHLIKEKRETATLKCYPIPRHDTVYWYQQGPGQDPQFLISFYEKMQSDKGSIPDRFSAQQFSDYHSELNMSSLELGDSALYFCASSLGQTYNSPLHFGNGTRLTVT.

The chain carries TRBV9 and TRBJ2-3, with 7 bases fitting TRBD2. This CDR3 region has 16 residues. Germline V gene data show CDR1 as SGDLS and CDR2 as YYNGEE. V lost 7 bases to trimming and J lost 5 bases; unmatched junction nucleotides: 16. The CDR3 nucleotides read TGTGCCAGCGGCAAAACCGGGGCGGGAGCTCTAGATACGCAGTATTTT. Its protein is CASGKTGAGALDTQYF.

J is TRBJ2-7 and V is TRBV11-3; D is possibly TRBD2 (6 bases). Trimming left V 5 bases short and J 2 bases short, with 16 bases between. In germline, CDR1 is SGHNT, CDR2 YENEEA. This CDR3 comprises 15 residues. CDR3 coding DNA: TGTGCCAGCAGCCGGCGGGGTGGGGATACCTACGAGCAGTACTTC. The encoded protein is CASSRRGGDTYEQYF.

The rearrangement joins TRBV4-1 to TRBJ2-2, with D hard to call. The CDR3 consists of 14 residues. Per the germline V gene, CDR1 is MGHRA and CDR2 is YSYEKL. Between the trimmed V and J ends, which lost 6 bases and 2 bases, there was a span of 10 bases. This chain's CDR3 is CASRWQDNTGELFF. The CDR3 DNA sequence: TGCGCCAGCAGGTGGCAGGATAACACCGGGGAGCTGTTTTTT.

The chain has TRBV4-1 and TRBJ2-2, with D perhaps TRBD1 (7 bases). The CDR3 consists of 15 residues. Germline V gene lookup returns CDR1 MGHRA and CDR2 YSYEKL. V dropped 1 base and J dropped 4 bases, with 10 bases sitting between them. The DNA of the CDR3 is TGCGCCAGCAGCCAAGCAGGGGGAGGCACCGGGGAGCTGTTTTTT. The encoded protein is CASSQAGGGTGELFF.

This clone was found a few times. The chain uses TRBV3-1 (or the pseudogene TRBV3-2) and TRBJ2-1; a weak D match, TRBD1 (7 bases). Germline CDR1 is LGHDT and CDR2 is YNNKEL (reference sequence). The CDR3 contains 17 residues. V dropped 4 bases and J dropped 5 bases, with 21 bases sitting between them. The CDR3 bases are TGTGCCAGCAGCCGCCCGAGGGGGAGGACAGGCCACAATGAGCAGTTCTTC. Translating gives CASSRPRGRTGHNEQFF.